This TCR beta chain was documented in a study of T cell responses to AZD1222 COVID-19 vaccine (dated by TCRdb to the early 2020s). At the level of the whole study: TCR sequencing was performed for 230 to 250 trial participants, of whom around 200 were given two doses of AZD1222 and 26 were given two doses of MenACWY control vaccine. Enrollment into the trials was organized by age into subgroups of 18-55, 56-69 and 70-plus years, and those subgroups contained roughly 150, 30 and 60 TCR-sequenced participants, respectively. Paper-wide results and their limitations: Reportedly, close to half of the unique spike-specific TCRs recognized epitopes lying outside the regions that are mutated in the B.1.351 and B.1.1.7 variants. Only five to seven AZD1222 recipients were SARS-CoV-2 seropositive at baseline, limiting conclusions about previously exposed vaccinees. The 56-69-year group was small, and its depth increase did not reach significance, likely because of low power. Spike-specific TCR breadth and depth rose significantly after two AZD1222 doses compared with day 0 and with MenACWY recipients. Because no day 14 peak-response samples were available, repertoires were characterized only after the peak T cell response. Most participants were white British and females outnumbered males, and the authors suggested that clonal diversity may have been underestimated. The vaccine-associated CD4 TCRs covered the entire spike protein, and the dominant responses fell in regions 160-218 and 743-854.

This sample's time point label indicates: about 28 days (+/-7) after the second vaccine dose. AZD1222 recipients given second doses at about 4 weeks or at about 12 weeks were pooled, since spike-specific TCR depth and breadth were not found to differ between the two schedules. Samples from vaccinated people were obtained from the UK trials COV001 and COV002, which included a single-blind randomized controlled phase 2/3 trial of AZD1222 (ChAdOx1 nCoV-19) in healthy adults. Trial participant PBMC samples were collected at day 0 and day 28 after the second dose for TCRbeta chain sequencing. Comment on this clone: Its specific antigen is unknown. Per-base qualities were not stored, and no clone one base away is much larger.

The CDR3 regions of human TCRbeta chains were analyzed by immunosequencing. The original pipeline was this. TCRs in the repertoires were compared against a reference library of SARS-CoV-2-specific TCRs that had been generated with the MIRA antigen-specificity platform. Breadth was defined as the fraction of unique TCRs that were SARS-CoV-2-associated, and depth was defined as the fraction of total T cells that were SARS-CoV-2-associated. Using the MIRA data, every spike-specific TCR was mapped to the spike region that the TCR reacted to and assigned to either a CD4 or a CD8 class. Log10-transformed breadth and depth values were compared by one-way ANOVA with Sidak's multiple comparisons tests. TCRdb obtained this table from immuneACCESS and retained in-frame rearrangements with V and J assigned. These tables miss some clones; where compared with another copy, unresolved V genes account for less than half of the shortfall, and the remainder is unexplained. V and J calls and clone size are those listed in that table; D and trimming were worked out from the DNA. Across this sample there are 150,000 to 200,000 clones, with around 90% seen only once. The top ten constitute 1% to 1.4% of the sample.

The CDR3 covers 10 residues, taking in both the cysteine and the phenylalanine. CDR3 DNA is the only sequence kept; it has 30 bases, read in frame from the first base. Per the germline V gene (reference sequence), LGHDT is the CDR1 and YNNKEL is the CDR2. The germline ends are 6 bases apart after V is trimmed by 8 bases and J by 8 bases. The TCR originated in an adult who received the AZD1222 COVID-19 vaccine. Rearrangement joined TRBV3-1 (or the pseudogene TRBV3-2) to TRBJ1-4, with the identity of the D gene unclear. Sample: peripheral blood, taken 28 days after the second AZD1222 dose. The CDR3 reads as follows: CASGKEKLFF. The DNA sequence reads TGTGCCAGCGGGAAGGAAAAACTGTTTTTT.